Listed below are T cell receptor beta chains from one sample, sequenced in a study of cytomegalovirus exposure and HLA in healthy donors. Libraries were prepared by immunoSEQ multiplex PCR; TCRdb keeps only in-frame clonotypes and omits some of them. The table lists around 220,000 clones, over 65% of them singletons. The sample comprised PBMCs. The receptors shown here come from a man aged 40-49 years in good health and CMV-seronegative. CDR3s include the opening cysteine and the closing phenylalanine or tryptophan. The D gene is left open where the match is weak. Rows may omit the clone size; those that give it use once, few, many or a size class.

len	abundance	d_gene	v_gene	j_gene	CDR3aa
13	NA	NA	TRBV28	TRBJ1-1	CASSSVGGFEAFF
10	NA	NA	TRBV20-1	TRBJ2-1	CSASAAEQFF
14	NA	NA	TRBV4-1	TRBJ2-3	CASSQATSTDTQYF
15	NA	NA	TRBV5-1	TRBJ2-5	CASSLSGGLSETQYF
20	few	TRBD2	TRBV19	TRBJ2-1	CASSRMVRGLGGSFPNEQFF
17	NA	TRBD1	TRBV28	TRBJ2-7	CASRSGTGGASYNEQYF
15	NA	NA	TRBV6-6	TRBJ1-5	CASSGPFYSNQPQHF
16	few	TRBD1	TRBV7-9	TRBJ2-2	CASSIPGQGIGGELFF
17	NA	TRBD1	TRBV4-1	TRBJ2-1	CASSQGSGQGSYNEQFF
15	few	NA	TRBV4-1	TRBJ1-1	CASSRQGSTVSEAFF
14	NA	NA	TRBV19	TRBJ2-5	CASSIFSGVETQYF
16	NA	NA	TRBV7-2	TRBJ1-2	CASSPESGAPGYGYTF
15	NA	NA	TRBV5-1	TRBJ2-4	CASSPSQARGNIQYF
11	NA	NA	TRBV25-1	TRBJ2-1	CASTDFNEQFF
14	NA	TRBD2	TRBV9	TRBJ2-1	CASSEGGGAAEQFF
13	NA	NA	TRBV5-6	TRBJ1-1	CASSLILQGFDFF
16	NA	NA	TRBV5-1	TRBJ2-3	CASSWTAGVGTDTQYF
14	NA	TRBD1	TRBV19	TRBJ1-1	CASSIAGGAAEAFF
14	NA	TRBD1	TRBV30	TRBJ2-2	CAWGTGVNTGELFF
16	NA	TRBD1	TRBV7-2	TRBJ1-2	CASSRMGQGAAYGYTF
14	NA	NA	TRBV27	TRBJ2-7	CASSFLVGDYEQYF
17	NA	TRBD2	TRBV30	TRBJ2-1	CAWSTSRKIAGSNEQFF